This TCR beta chain derives from a study of blood T cell repertoires in COVID-19. Study-wide background: Italy, Spain and the United States were the sources of the convalescent and acute COVID-19 samples. Sample material is recorded as cDNA or gDNA derived from T cells, B-cell-depleted T cells, or PBMCs.

In the study's own analysis: Nucleated cell number was recorded as an estimate derived from reference gene primer amplification. Repertoires were generated with immunoSEQ multiplex PCR, while TCRdb's copy carries only in-frame clones and drops some. The V and J calls and clone size were taken over from that table, and D and trimming were inferred from the DNA. The data contain some 200,000 clones, about four fifths of them singletons. From germline, CDR1 is SNHLY and CDR2 FYNNEI. This CDR3 has 20 amino acids. Trimming removed 6 bases from V and 9 bases from J; junction bases left unmatched: 25. The chain carries TRBV2 and TRBJ1-5; 11 positions agree with TRBD1. This clonotype was obtained from a woman between 50 and 59 years old with active or convalescent COVID-19. Sequenced sample: peripheral blood. In DNA form, the CDR3 reads TGTGCCAGCAGCCCTCCGGTTTCCCTGGGACGGACCGGGACAGGGGGGCCCCAGCATTTT. Translation gives CASSPPVSLGRTGTGGPQHF. The full variable domain, in which reference TRBV2 and TRBJ1-5 provide the parts outside the CDR3, is EPEVTQTPSHQVTQMGQEVILRCVPISNHLYFYWYRQILGQKVEFLVSFYNNEISEKSEIFDDQFSVERPDGSNFTLKIRSTKLEDSAMYFCASSPPVSLGRTGTGGPQHFGDGTRLSIL.